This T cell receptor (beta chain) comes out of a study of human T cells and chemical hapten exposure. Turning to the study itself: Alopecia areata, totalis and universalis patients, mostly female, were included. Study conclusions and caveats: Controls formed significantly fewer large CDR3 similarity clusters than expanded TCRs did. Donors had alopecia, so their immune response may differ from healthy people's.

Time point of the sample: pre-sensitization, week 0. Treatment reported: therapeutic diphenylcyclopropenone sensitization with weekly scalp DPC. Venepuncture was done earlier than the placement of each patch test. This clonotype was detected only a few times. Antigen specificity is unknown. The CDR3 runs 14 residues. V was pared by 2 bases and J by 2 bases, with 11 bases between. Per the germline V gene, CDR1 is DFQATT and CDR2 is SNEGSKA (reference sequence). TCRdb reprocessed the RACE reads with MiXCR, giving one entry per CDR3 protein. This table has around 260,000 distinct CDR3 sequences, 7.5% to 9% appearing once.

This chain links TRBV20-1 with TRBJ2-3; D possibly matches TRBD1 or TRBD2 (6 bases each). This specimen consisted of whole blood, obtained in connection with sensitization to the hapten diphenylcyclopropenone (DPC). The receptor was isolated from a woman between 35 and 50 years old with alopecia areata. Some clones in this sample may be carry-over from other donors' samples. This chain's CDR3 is CSARLSGATDTQYF. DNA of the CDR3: TGCAGTGCTAGATTATCGGGGGCCACAGATACGCAGTATTTT.